This entry describes one T cell receptor (beta chain). The data stem from a study of T cells after somatic rescue of genetic block. The CDR3 extends over 14 amino acids. The germline gives CDR1 KGHSH, CDR2 LQKENI. Trimming took 4 bases from V and 2 from J; bases not matched to a gene: 3. Profiling relied on immunoSEQ multiplex PCR, and the TCRdb table lists in-frame clones only, not all of them. This sample has roughly 71,000 clones, with roughly 88% found just once. The sequenced sample consisted of peripheral blood mononuclear cells (PBMCs). V gene TRBV18 combines with J gene TRBJ2-7, with 9 bases identical to TRBD1. The sequence derives from a man younger than 45. CDR3 nucleotide sequence: TGTGCCAGCTCACTTCGACAGGGGGCCTACGAGCAGTACTTC. It translates to CASSLRQGAYEQYF.